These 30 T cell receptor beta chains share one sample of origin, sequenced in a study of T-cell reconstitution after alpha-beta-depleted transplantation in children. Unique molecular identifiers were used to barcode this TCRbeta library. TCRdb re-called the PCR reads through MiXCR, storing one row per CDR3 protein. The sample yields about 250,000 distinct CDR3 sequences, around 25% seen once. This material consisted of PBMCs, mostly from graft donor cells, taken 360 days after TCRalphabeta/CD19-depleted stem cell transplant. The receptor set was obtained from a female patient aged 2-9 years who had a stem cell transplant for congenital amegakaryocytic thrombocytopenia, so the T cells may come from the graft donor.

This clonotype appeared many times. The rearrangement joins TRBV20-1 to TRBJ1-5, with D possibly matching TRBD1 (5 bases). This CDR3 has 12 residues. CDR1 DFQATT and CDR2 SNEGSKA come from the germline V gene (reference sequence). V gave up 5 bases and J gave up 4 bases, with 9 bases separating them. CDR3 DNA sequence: TGCAGTGCTTTGCGGGGGAATCAGCCCCAGCATTTT. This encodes CSALRGNQPQHF.

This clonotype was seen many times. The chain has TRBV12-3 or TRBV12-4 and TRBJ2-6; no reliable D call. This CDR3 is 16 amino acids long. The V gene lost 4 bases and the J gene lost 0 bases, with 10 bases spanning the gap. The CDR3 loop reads CASSSGRISGANVLTF. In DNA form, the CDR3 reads TGTGCCAGCAGTTCCGGACGGATCTCTGGGGCCAACGTCCTGACTTTC.

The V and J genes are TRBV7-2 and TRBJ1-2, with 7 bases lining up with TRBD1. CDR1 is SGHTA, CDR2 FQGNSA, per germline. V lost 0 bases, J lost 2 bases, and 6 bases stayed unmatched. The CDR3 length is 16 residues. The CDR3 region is CASSLALGQRNYGYTF. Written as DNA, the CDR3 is TGTGCCAGCAGCTTAGCGCTGGGACAGCGAAACTATGGCTACACCTTC.

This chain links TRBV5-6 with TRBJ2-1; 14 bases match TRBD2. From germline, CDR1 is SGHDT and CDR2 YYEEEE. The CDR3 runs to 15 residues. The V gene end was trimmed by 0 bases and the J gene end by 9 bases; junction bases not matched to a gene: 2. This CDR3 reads CASSLEGLAGVEQFF. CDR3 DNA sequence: TGTGCCAGCAGCTTGGAGGGACTAGCGGGAGTTGAGCAGTTCTTC.

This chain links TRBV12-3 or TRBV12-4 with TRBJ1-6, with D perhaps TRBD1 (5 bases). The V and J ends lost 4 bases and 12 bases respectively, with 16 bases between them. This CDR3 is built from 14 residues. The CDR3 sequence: CASSSGPYGGPLHF. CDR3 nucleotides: TGTGCCAGCAGTTCTGGCCCCTATGGGGGACCCCTCCACTTT.

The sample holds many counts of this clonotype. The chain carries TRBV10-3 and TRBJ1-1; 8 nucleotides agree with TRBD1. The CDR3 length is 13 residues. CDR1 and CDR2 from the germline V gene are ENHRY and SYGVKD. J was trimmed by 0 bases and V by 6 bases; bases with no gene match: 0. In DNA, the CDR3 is TGTGCCATCAGGGACAGGGTGAACACTGAAGCTTTCTTT. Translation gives CAIRDRVNTEAFF.

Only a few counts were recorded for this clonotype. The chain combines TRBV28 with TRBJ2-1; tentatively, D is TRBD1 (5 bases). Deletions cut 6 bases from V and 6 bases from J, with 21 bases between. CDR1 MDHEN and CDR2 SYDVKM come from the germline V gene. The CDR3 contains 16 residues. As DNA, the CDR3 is TGTGCCAGCAGCCCTACTAACCCCAGGGTCCGCAATGAGCAGTTCTTC. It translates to CASSPTNPRVRNEQFF.

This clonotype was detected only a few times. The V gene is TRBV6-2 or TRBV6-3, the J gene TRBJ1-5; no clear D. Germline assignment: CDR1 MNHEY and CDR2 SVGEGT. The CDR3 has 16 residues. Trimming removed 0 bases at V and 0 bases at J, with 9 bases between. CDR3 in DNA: TGTGCCAGCAGTTACTCTGGGTCTTATAGCAATCAGCCCCAGCATTTT. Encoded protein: CASSYSGSYSNQPQHF.

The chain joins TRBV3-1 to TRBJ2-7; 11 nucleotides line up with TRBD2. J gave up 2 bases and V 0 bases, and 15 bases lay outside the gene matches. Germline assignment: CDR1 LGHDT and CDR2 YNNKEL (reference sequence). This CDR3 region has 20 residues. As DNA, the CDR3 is TGTGCCAGCAGCCAAGAAAACAGACGGGCTAGCGGGAGGCGGCCCTACGAGCAGTACTTC. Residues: CASSQENRRASGRRPYEQYF.

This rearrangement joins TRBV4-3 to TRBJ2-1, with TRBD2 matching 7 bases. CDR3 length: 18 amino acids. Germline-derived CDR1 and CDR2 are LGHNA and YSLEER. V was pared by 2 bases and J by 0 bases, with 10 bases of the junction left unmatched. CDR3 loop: CASSQMGGTKHSYNEQFF. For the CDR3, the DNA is TGCGCCAGCAGCCAAATGGGGGGGACGAAACACTCCTACAATGAGCAGTTCTTC.

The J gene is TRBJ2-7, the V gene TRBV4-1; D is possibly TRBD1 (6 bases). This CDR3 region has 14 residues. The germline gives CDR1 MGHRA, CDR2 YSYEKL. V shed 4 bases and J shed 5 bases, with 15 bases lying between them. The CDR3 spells CASSLISRGNEQYF. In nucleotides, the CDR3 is TGCGCCAGCAGCCTAATTTCCAGGGGCAACGAGCAGTACTTC.

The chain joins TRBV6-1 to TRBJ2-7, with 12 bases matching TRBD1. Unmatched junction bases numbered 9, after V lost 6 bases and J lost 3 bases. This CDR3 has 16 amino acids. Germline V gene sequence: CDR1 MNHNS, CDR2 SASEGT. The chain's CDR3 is CASRGSGTGGFYEQYF. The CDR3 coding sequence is TGTGCCAGCAGAGGCTCCGGGACAGGGGGCTTCTACGAGCAGTACTTC.

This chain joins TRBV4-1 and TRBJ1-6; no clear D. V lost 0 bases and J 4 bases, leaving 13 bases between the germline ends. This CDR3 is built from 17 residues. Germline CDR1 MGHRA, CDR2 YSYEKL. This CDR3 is CASSQDKQTFYNSPLHF. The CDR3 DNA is TGCGCCAGCAGCCAAGATAAACAGACCTTTTATAATTCACCCCTCCACTTT.

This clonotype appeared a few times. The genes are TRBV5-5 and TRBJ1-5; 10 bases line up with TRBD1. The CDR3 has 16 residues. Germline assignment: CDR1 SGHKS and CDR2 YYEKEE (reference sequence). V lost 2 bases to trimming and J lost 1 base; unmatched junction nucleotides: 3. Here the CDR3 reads CASSLRQGASNQPQHF. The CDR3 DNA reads TGTGCCAGCAGCTTACGACAGGGGGCGAGCAATCAGCCCCAGCATTTT.

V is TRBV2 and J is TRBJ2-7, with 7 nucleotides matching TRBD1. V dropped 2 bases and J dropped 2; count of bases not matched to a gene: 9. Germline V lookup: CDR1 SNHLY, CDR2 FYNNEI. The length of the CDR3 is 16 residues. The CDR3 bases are TGTGCCAGCAGTGAAACTGCCGGGACAGTAACCTACGAGCAGTACTTC. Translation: CASSETAGTVTYEQYF. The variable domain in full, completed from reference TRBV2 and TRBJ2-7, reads EPEVTQTPSHQVTQMGQEVILRCVPISNHLYFYWYRQILGQKVEFLVSFYNNEISEKSEIFDDQFSVERPDGSNFTLKIRSTKLEDSAMYFCASSETAGTVTYEQYFGPGTRLTVT.

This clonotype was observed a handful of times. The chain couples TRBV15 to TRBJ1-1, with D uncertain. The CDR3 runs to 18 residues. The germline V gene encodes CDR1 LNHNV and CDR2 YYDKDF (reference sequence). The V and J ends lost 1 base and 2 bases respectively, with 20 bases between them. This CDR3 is CATSRVGRFGKTNTEAFF. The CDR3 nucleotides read TGTGCCACCAGCAGAGTTGGAAGATTCGGGAAGACAAACACTGAAGCTTTCTTT.

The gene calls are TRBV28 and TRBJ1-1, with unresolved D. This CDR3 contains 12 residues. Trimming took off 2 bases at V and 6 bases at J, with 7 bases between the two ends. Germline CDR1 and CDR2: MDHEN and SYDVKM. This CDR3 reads CASSLPGAEAFF. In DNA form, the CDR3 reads TGTGCCAGCAGTTTACCTGGGGCTGAAGCTTTCTTT. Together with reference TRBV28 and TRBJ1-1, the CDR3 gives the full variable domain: DVKVTQSSRYLVKRTGEKVFLECVQDMDHENMFWYRQDPGLGLRLIYFSYDVKMKEKGDIPEGYSVSREKKERFSLILESASTNQTSMYLCASSLPGAEAFFGQGTRLTVV.

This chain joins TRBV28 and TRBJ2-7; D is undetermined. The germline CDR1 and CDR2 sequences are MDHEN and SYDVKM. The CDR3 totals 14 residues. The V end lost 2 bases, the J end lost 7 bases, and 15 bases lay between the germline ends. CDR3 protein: CASSLVGSTWEQYF. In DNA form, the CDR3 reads TGTGCCAGCAGTTTAGTAGGGTCAACGTGGGAGCAGTACTTC.

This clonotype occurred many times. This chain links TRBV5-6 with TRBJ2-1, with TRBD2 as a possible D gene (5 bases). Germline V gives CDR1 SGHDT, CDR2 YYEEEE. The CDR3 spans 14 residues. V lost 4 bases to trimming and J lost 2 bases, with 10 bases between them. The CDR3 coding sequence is TGTGCCAGCAGCCCGGACTCTCCCTACAATGAGCAGTTCTTC. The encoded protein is CASSPDSPYNEQFF. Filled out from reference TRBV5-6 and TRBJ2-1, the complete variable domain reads DAGVTQSPTHLIKTRGQQVTLRCSPKSGHDTVSWYQQALGQGPQFIFQYYEEEERQRGNFPDRFSGHQFPNYSSELNVNALLLGDSALYLCASSPDSPYNEQFFGPGTRLTVL.

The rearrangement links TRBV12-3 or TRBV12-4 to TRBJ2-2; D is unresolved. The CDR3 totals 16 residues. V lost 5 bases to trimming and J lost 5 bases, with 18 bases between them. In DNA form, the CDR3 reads TGTGCCAGCAGTCCGAGGACGGGTTTGAGTACCGGGGAGCTGTTTTTT. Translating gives CASSPRTGLSTGELFF.

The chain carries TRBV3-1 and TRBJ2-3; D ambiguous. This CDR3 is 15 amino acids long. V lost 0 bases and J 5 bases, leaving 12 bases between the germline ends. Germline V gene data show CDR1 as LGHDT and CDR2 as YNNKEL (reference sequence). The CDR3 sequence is CASSQEPRPRDTQYF. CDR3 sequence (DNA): TGTGCCAGCAGCCAAGAGCCGCGACCCAGAGATACGCAGTATTTT.

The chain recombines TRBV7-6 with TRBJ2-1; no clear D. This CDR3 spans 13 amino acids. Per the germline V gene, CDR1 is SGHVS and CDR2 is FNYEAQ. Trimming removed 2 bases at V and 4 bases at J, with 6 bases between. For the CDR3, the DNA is TGTGCCAGCAGCTTAAAGACATACAATGAGCAGTTCTTC. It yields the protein CASSLKTYNEQFF. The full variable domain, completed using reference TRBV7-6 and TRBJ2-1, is GAGVSQSPRYKVTKRGQDVALRCDPISGHVSLYWYRQALGQGPEFLTYFNYEAQQDKSGLPNDRFSAERPEGSISTLTIQRTEQRDSAMYRCASSLKTYNEQFFGPGTRLTVL.

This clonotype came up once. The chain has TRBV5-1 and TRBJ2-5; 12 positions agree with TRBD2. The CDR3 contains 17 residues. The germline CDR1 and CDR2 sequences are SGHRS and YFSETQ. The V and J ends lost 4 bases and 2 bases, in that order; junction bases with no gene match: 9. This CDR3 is CASSLYGLAGSQETQYF. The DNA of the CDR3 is TGCGCCAGCAGCCTCTATGGACTAGCGGGGTCACAAGAGACCCAGTACTTC.

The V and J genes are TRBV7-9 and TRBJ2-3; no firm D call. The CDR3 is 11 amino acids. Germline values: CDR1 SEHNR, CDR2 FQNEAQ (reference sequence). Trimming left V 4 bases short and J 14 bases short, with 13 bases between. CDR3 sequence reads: CASSSFARTYF. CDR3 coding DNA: TGTGCCAGCAGCTCCTTCGCCCGCACGTATTTT. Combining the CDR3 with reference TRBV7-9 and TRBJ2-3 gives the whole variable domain DTGVSQNPRHKITKRGQNVTFRCDPISEHNRLYWYRQTLGQGPEFLTYFQNEAQLEKSRLLSDRFSAERPKGSFSTLEIQRTEQGDSAMYLCASSSFARTYFGPGTRLTVL.

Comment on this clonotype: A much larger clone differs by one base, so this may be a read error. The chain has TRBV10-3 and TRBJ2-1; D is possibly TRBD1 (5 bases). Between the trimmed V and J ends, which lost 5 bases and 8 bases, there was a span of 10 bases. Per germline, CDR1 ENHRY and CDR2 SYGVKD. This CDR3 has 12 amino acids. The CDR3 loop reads CAISQGTDEQFF. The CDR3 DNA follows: TGTGCCATCAGTCAGGGTACAGATGAGCAGTTCTTC.

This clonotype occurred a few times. CDR3 sequence reads: CASSFDNLDQAFF. For the CDR3, the DNA is TGTGCCAGCAGTTTCGATAACTTGGATCAAGCCTTCTTC. V and J are TRBV12-3 or TRBV12-4 and TRBJ2-1; D unresolved. This CDR3 is 13 amino acids long. V was pared by 3 bases and J by 16 bases, with 19 bases between.

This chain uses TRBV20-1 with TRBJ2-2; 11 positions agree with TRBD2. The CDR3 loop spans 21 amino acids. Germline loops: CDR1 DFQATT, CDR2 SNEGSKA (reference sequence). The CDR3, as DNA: TGCTGCGCTAGATCTAGGACTAGCGGGTCAAGGATGACGGCGAACACCGGGGAGCTGTTTTTT. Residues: CCARSRTSGSRMTANTGELFF.

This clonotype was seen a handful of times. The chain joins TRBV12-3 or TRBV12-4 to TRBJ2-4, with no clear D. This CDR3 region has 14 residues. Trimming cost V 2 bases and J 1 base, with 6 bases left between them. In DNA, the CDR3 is TGTGCCAGCAGTTTATTCAGGGCCAAAAACATTCAGTACTTC. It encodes CASSLFRAKNIQYF.

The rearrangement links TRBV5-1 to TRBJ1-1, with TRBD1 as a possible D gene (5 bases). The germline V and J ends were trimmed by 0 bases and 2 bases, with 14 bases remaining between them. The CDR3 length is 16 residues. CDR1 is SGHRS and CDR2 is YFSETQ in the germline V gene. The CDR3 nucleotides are TGCGCCAGCAGCTTGGGACCGGGACCGGTTAACACTGAAGCTTTCTTT. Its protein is CASSLGPGPVNTEAFF.

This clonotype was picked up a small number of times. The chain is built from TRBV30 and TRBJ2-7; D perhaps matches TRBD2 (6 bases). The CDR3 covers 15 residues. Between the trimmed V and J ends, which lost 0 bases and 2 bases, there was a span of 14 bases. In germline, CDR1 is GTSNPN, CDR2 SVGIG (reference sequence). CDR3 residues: CAWSVGGRGTYEQYF. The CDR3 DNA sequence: TGTGCCTGGAGTGTTGGGGGTCGCGGGACCTACGAGCAGTACTTC.